This is a list of T cell receptor beta chains from one sample in a study of cytomegalovirus exposure and HLA in healthy donors. TCRdb's table, derived via immunoSEQ multiplex PCR, lists solely in-frame clones and lacks some. Of about 140,000 clones listed, around 93% are singletons. The sample was PBMCs. Receptors were obtained from a man aged 18 to 29 in good health and CMV-seropositive. CDR3s include the opening cysteine and the closing phenylalanine or tryptophan. Not all rows give a size; the values are once, few, many and, for expanded clones, a class.

j_call	clone_size	v_call	cdr3_aa
TRBJ2-3	NA	TRBV20-1	CSASLADTQYF
TRBJ2-5	once	TRBV18	CASSPLLSGVQETQYF
TRBJ1-4	NA	TRBV16	CASSPGTDGKKLFF
TRBJ1-4	NA	TRBV5-4	CASSLEGVGEKLFF
TRBJ1-4	NA	TRBV5-1	CASSLAESAGEDEKLFF
TRBJ2-7	NA	TRBV29-1	CSVRTGIHEQYF
TRBJ1-5	NA	TRBV27	CASSFTGGSQPQHF
TRBJ2-7	once	TRBV9	CASSPGGYEQYF
TRBJ1-5	NA	TRBV27	CASSLRGADLQPQHF
TRBJ2-1	NA	TRBV5-1	CASSLVPMGTSGSIDGEQFF
TRBJ1-1	NA	TRBV13	CASSPLGQGAMNTEAFF
TRBJ2-1	NA	TRBV18	CASSPGASVDEQFF
TRBJ2-1	NA	TRBV5-4	CASSVDRVNEQFF
TRBJ2-7	NA	TRBV7-9	CASSASGQGNEQYF
TRBJ2-7	NA	TRBV5-1	CASSLFSSSYEQYF
TRBJ1-2	NA	TRBV18	CASSVTGQGNYGYTF
TRBJ2-5	NA	TRBV7-6	CASSLRTSETQYF
TRBJ2-7	NA	TRBV5-1	CASSLGVSEAYEQYF
TRBJ2-1	NA	TRBV13	CASSCYRDRPREQFF
TRBJ1-1	once	TRBV19	CASSVTGGASEAFF
TRBJ2-3	NA	TRBV11-2	CASSRLAGTQYF
TRBJ2-1	NA	TRBV7-9	CASSLALAGAYNEQFF
TRBJ2-7	NA	TRBV28	CASSHAPGGRHEQYF
TRBJ1-6	NA	TRBV28	CYGNSPLHF
TRBJ1-2	NA	TRBV2	CASSGSGVGYTF
TRBJ2-1	NA	TRBV5-1	CASSVTSGSYNEQFF
TRBJ1-6	once	TRBV30	CAWSAKTDSPLHF
TRBJ1-6	NA	TRBV28	CASSLGQLSSYNSPLHF
TRBJ2-1	NA	TRBV6-5	CASSYGLAPNNEQFF
TRBJ2-1	NA	TRBV20-1	CSSYRDNEQFF
TRBJ2-4	NA	TRBV5-6	CASSLGAAVAKNIQYF
TRBJ1-2	NA	TRBV7-6	CASSLLLRGANYGYTF
TRBJ1-2	NA	TRBV5-1	CASSLIGGADGYTF
TRBJ2-3	NA	TRBV4-2	CASSQEDYTSTDTQYF
TRBJ2-3	NA	TRBV2	CASRDGGGTDTQYF
TRBJ1-4	NA	TRBV9	CASSVESGGTNEKLFF
TRBJ1-6	NA	TRBV5-1	CASSLGTGVRPLHF
TRBJ2-3	once	TRBV11-2	CASSLWAGNPSDTQYF
TRBJ2-5	NA	TRBV6-6	CASSPGGETQYF
TRBJ2-4	NA	TRBV9	CASSVDPLAKNIQYF
TRBJ1-2	NA	TRBV9	CASRIQSEANYGYTF
TRBJ2-5	NA	TRBV19	CASSTNRNQETQYF